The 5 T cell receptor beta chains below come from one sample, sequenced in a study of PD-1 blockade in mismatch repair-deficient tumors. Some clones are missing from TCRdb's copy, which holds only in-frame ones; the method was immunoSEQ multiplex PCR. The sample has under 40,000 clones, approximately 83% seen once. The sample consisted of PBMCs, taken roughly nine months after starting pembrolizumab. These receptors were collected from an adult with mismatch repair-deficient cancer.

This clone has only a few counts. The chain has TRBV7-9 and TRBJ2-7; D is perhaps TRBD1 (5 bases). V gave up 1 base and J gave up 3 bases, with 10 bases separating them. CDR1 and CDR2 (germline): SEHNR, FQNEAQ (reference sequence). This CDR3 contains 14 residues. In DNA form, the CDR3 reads TGTGCCAGCAGCTTAGGAGCAGGGTTCTACGAGCAGTACTTC. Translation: CASSLGAGFYEQYF.

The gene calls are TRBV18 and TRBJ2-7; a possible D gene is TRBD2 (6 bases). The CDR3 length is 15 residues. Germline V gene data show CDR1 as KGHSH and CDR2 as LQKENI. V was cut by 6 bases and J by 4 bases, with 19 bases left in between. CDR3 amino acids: CASSPGLGGGYEQYF. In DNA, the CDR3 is TGTGCCAGCTCCCCCGGTCTCGGGGGAGGTTACGAGCAGTACTTC.

The CDR3 region has the DNA TGCGCCAGCAGCTTGGCATTAGGCACAGATACGCAGTATTTT. Amino acid sequence: CASSLALGTDTQYF. The rearrangement uses TRBV5-1 and TRBJ2-3, with D hard to call. This CDR3 contains 14 residues. V dropped 0 bases and J dropped 1 base, with 6 bases sitting between them. Looked up from germline, CDR1 is SGHRS and CDR2 is YFSETQ.

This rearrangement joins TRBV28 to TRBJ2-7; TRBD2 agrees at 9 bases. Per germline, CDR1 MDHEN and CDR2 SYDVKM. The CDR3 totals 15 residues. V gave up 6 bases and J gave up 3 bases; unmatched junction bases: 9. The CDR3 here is CASRHGLAIIYEQYF. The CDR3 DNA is TGTGCCAGCAGACACGGACTAGCGATTATCTACGAGCAGTACTTC.

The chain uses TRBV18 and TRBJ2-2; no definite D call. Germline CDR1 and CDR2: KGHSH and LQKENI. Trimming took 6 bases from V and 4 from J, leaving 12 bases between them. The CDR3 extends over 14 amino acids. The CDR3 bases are TGTGCCAGCTCTCCCCCCCGGAGCACCGGGGAGCTGTTTTTT. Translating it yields CASSPPRSTGELFF.